These T cell receptor beta chains were read from a single sample in a study of Graves' ophthalmopathy and Graves' hyperthyroidism. Via MiXCR, TCRdb re-called the multiplex PCR reads, giving one row per CDR3 protein. The sample yields over a million distinct CDR3 sequences, about 35% seen once. Sequencing was done on a sample of peripheral blood or thyroid tissue (not recorded which). These receptors were taken from an adult man with Graves' hyperthyroidism. CDR3s include the opening cysteine and the closing phenylalanine or tryptophan. A D gene is named only where the DNA matches it firmly. The size field is filled for only some rows; it gives once, few, many or a size class.

d_gene	v_gene	j_gene	abundance	CDR3nt	CDR3aa
NA	TRBV7-3	TRBJ1-2	NA	TGTGCCAGCAGCTTAATGGGGGGCAAAGGCTACACCTTC	CASSLMGGKGYTF
NA	TRBV11-1	TRBJ1-1	once	TGTGCCAGCACCCCCTCCCTTTCACAGAACACTGAAGCTTTCTTT	CASTPSLSQNTEAFF
NA	TRBV20-1	TRBJ2-2	few	TGCAGTGCCGAATGGGCAGGGAACACCGGGGAGCTGTTTTTT	CSAEWAGNTGELFF
NA	TRBV27	TRBJ2-5	few	TGTGCCAGCAGTTTAGGAGGGCTAGAGGGTGAGACCCAGTACTTC	CASSLGGLEGETQYF
NA	TRBV7-9	TRBJ2-5	many	TGTGCCACCGTAACAGGTCTCGGGGACCAGTACTTC	CATVTGLGDQYF
NA	TRBV5-4	TRBJ1-5	NA	TGTGCCAGCAGCTTTGGGGGGCGCGAGGGCAATCAGCCCCAGCATTTT	CASSFGGREGNQPQHF
NA	TRBV7-6	TRBJ2-7	many	TGTGCCAGCAGCTTATATGACAGACCCTACGAGCAGTACTTC	CASSLYDRPYEQYF
NA	TRBV6-1	TRBJ1-6	NA	TGTGCCAGCAGTGACCGGGGGGACTCGAGGTCACCCCTCCACTTT	CASSDRGDSRSPLHF
TRBD2	TRBV5-1	TRBJ2-7	NA	TGCGCCAGCAGCTTGGCGACAGAACTAGCGGGAGTCTCCTACGAGCAGTACTTC	CASSLATELAGVSYEQYF
NA	TRBV5-6	TRBJ2-5	NA	TGTGCCAGCAGCTATCTTGGACAGACTGAGGGGACCCAGTACTTC	CASSYLGQTEGTQYF
TRBD2	TRBV10-3	TRBJ2-5	NA	TGTGCCATCAGAAAGAATGGACTAGCGGGTGCGGAGACCCAGTACTTC	CAIRKNGLAGAETQYF
NA	TRBV29-1	TRBJ2-7	many	TGCAGCGTTAAAACAGACTACGAGCAGTACTTC	CSVKTDYEQYF
NA	TRBV2	TRBJ2-7	NA	TGTGCCAGCAGTTGGACAGATAACTACGAGCAGTACTTC	CASSWTDNYEQYF
TRBD1	TRBV4-1	TRBJ2-7	many	TGTGCCAGCAGCCAAGCCGGGACAGGGTCCTACGAGCAGTACTTC	CASSQAGTGSYEQYF
TRBD1	TRBV7-2	TRBJ2-7	many	TGTGCCAGCAGTTTGGACAGGGGAAGGAGCTACGAGCAGTACTTC	CASSLDRGRSYEQYF
NA	TRBV7-2	TRBJ2-2	NA	TGTGCCAGCCAGACACGCCGGGGGGAGCTGTTTTTT	CASQTRRGELFF
NA	TRBV7-6	TRBJ1-6	few	TGTGCCAGCAGCTCATACGGAGACGGGTATAATTCACCCCTCCACTTT	CASSSYGDGYNSPLHF